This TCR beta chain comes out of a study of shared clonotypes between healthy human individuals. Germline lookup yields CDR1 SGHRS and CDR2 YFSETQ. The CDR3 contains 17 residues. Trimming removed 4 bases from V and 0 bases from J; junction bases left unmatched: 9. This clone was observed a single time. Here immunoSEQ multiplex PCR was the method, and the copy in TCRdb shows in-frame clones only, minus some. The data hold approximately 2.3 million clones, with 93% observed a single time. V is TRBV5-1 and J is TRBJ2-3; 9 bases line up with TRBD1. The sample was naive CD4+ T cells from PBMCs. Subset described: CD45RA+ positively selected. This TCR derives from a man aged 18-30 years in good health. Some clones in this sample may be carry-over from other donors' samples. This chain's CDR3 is CASSGGPGTGSTDTQYF. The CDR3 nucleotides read TGCGCCAGCAGCGGGGGACCAGGGACAGGGAGCACAGATACGCAGTATTTT. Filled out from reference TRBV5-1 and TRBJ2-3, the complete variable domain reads KAGVTQTPRYLIKTRGQQVTLSCSPISGHRSVSWYQQTPGQGLQFLFEYFSETQRNKGNFPGRFSGRQFSNSRSEMNVSTLELGDSALYLCASSGGPGTGSTDTQYFGPGTRLTVL.